This T cell receptor (beta chain) was found in a study of blood T cell repertoires in COVID-19. Methods used by the authors: Counts of nucleated cells, estimated from reference gene primer amplification, were obtained. Sequencing used immunoSEQ multiplex PCR; TCRdb keeps in-frame clones, though not all of them. That table is the source of V, J and clone size, and D and trimming were worked out from the DNA. The repertoire holds about 300,000 clones, about 85% seen once, with around 2.5% in the top ten. The CDR3 runs to 14 residues. Per the germline V gene, CDR1 is SGHRS and CDR2 is YFSETQ. With V trimmed by 4 bases and J by 6 bases, 6 bases remained unmatched.

The chain couples TRBV5-1 to TRBJ1-2, with 10 nucleotides matching TRBD1. What was sequenced was PBMCs or T cells enriched from blood (not recorded which). This sequence originates from a woman aged 45-65 years who had recovered from COVID-19. CDR3 in amino acids: CASSPGQGLHGYTF. As DNA, the CDR3 is TGCGCCAGCAGCCCGGGACAGGGGTTACATGGCTACACCTTC.